This entry concerns a single T cell receptor (beta chain). Its antigen is not identified. Primers for the PCR totalled 60 Vbeta and 13 Jbeta. TCRdb's table, derived via immunoSEQ multiplex PCR, lists solely in-frame clones and lacks some. The sample lists about 120,000 clones, 67% occurring once. This specimen comes from a study of cytomegalovirus exposure and HLA in healthy donors. The CDR3 loop spans 15 amino acids. Germline V gives CDR1 SGHRS, CDR2 YFSETQ. Trimming cost V 3 bases and J 4 bases; bases outside gene matches: 5. Broader study findings: A classifier reportedly called cytomegalovirus status with high sensitivity and specificity. Across donors, most TCRs were seen rarely, yet some public ones were widespread.

The receptor was isolated from a man younger than 35 in good health and CMV-seropositive. Sequencing used PBMCs. The V gene is TRBV5-1, the J gene TRBJ2-1, with 9 bases fitting TRBD1. CDR3 nucleotide sequence: TGCGCCAGCAGCTCCGGGACAGGGAAATACAATGAGCAGTTCTTC. This translates into CASSSGTGKYNEQFF.